The rows below give T cell receptor beta chains drawn from one sample of a study of blood T cell repertoires in COVID-19. Profiling relied on immunoSEQ multiplex PCR, and the TCRdb table lists in-frame clones only, not all of them. The sample records 350,000 or so clones, more than 85% being singletons. Sequenced material: PBMCs or T cells enriched from blood (not recorded which). The receptors originated from a woman in her 30s who had recovered from COVID-19. CDR3s include the opening cysteine and the closing phenylalanine or tryptophan. D genes are given only for firm matches. Clone size is stated in some rows and not others, as once, few, many or a class when expanded.

cdr3_length d_call j_call v_call clone_size cdr3_nt cdr3_aa
14 TRBD1 TRBJ1-1 TRBV3-1/TRBV3-2 . TGTGCCAGCAGCCAAGGACAGGGGGCCACTGAAGCTTTCTTT CASSQGQGATEAFF
16 TRBD1 TRBJ1-6 TRBV2 . TGTGCCAGCAGCAGTCCCGGGACAGGGAATAATTCACCCCTCCACTTT CASSSPGTGNNSPLHF
15 . TRBJ1-2 TRBV19 few TGTGCCACCAGGGCTGACTCGCAGGCCAACTATGGCTACACCTTC CATRADSQANYGYTF
14 . TRBJ2-7 TRBV5-6 . TGTGCCAGCAGCTTGGGCGGAGTTTCTGGGGAGCAGTACTTC CASSLGGVSGEQYF
15 TRBD2 TRBJ2-1 TRBV6-6 . TGTGCCAGCAGCCCTACTAGCGGGGGGTACAATGAGCAGTTCTTC CASSPTSGGYNEQFF
12 . TRBJ2-7 TRBV11-2 few TGTGCCAGCAGCTTATCGGAGTACGAGCAGTACTTC CASSLSEYEQYF
16 . TRBJ1-4 TRBV5-1 . TGCGCCAGTCGGGAGCCCGGGAGCGCGACTAATGAAAAACTGTTTTTT CASREPGSATNEKLFF
15 TRBD1 TRBJ2-6 TRBV18 . TGTGCCAGCTCACCGGACAGGGGGCCCGAGAACGTCCTGACTTTC CASSPDRGPENVLTF
14 . TRBJ1-5 TRBV18 . TGTGCCAGCTCACCACTCCATAGCAATCAGCCCCAGCATTTT CASSPLHSNQPQHF
13 . TRBJ1-5 TRBV19 . TGTGCCAGCGAGGGGGTTTGGGATCAGCCCCAGCATTTT CASEGVWDQPQHF
14 . TRBJ1-6 TRBV28 . TGTGCCAGCAGCCTTACAGGGAATAATTCACCCCTCCACTTT CASSLTGNNSPLHF
14 . TRBJ2-1 TRBV18 . TGTGCCAGCTCACCACCGGCCCGAGGGCTTGAGCAGTTCTTC CASSPPARGLEQFF
16 . TRBJ2-7 TRBV7-9 . TGTGCCAGCAGCACCCCGCCCTCAGGGATCTCCTACGAGCAGTACTTC CASSTPPSGISYEQYF
13 . TRBJ1-1 TRBV2 . TGTGCCAGCAGGGGCTCCGGTAGCACTGAAGCTTTCTTT CASRGSGSTEAFF
14 . TRBJ2-7 TRBV9 . TGTGCCAGCAGCGTAGGCTCCGCAGGATACGAGCAGTACTTC CASSVGSAGYEQYF
15 . TRBJ1-4 TRBV7-2 . TGTGCCAGCAGCTACCGCAGGGGAGCGAATGAAAAACTGTTTTTT CASSYRRGANEKLFF
13 . TRBJ1-3 TRBV15 . TGTGCCACCAGAGCTCCGCAGGAAAACACCATATATTTT CATRAPQENTIYF
15 TRBD2 TRBJ2-5 TRBV5-1 . TGCGCCAGCAGCTTGGAACTAGCGGGGGGGGAGACCCAGTACTTC CASSLELAGGETQYF
16 TRBD1 TRBJ2-3 TRBV9 . TGTGCCAGCAGCGTACGACAGGGGAGCTACACAGATACGCAGTATTTT CASSVRQGSYTDTQYF
16 . TRBJ2-7 TRBV12-5 . TGTGCTAGTGGTTTGGTACGCGGAGACAGATCCGACGAGCAGTACTTC CASGLVRGDRSDEQYF
15 . TRBJ1-6 TRBV9 . TGTGCCAGCAGCGCTTTGGGGGGGGCTAATTCACCCCTCCACTTT CASSALGGANSPLHF
13 . TRBJ1-1 TRBV6-5 . TGTGCCAGCAGTTCACTGAGGGGGACTGAAGCTTTCTTT CASSSLRGTEAFF
13 . TRBJ2-1 TRBV28 . TGTGCCAGCAGTTTGGTAAGCAAGCATGAGCAGTTCTTC CASSLVSKHEQFF
13 . TRBJ2-5 TRBV5-1 . TGCGCCAGCAGCCCCAGGGTGGGGGAGACCCAGTACTTC CASSPRVGETQYF
14 . TRBJ1-4 TRBV21-1 . TGTGCCAGCAGCAAAAGGACAGCAGGTGAAAAACTGTTTTTT CASSKRTAGEKLFF
16 TRBD1 TRBJ1-2 TRBV19 . TGTGCCAGTACCCGGGACAGGGGCCGTGGTTCTTATGGCTACACCTTC CASTRDRGRGSYGYTF
14 TRBD1 TRBJ1-2 TRBV24-1 . TGTGCCACCAGTGATACCGGATCAGGGGGTGGCTACACCTTC CATSDTGSGGGYTF
13 . TRBJ1-6 TRBV5-1 . TGCGCCAGCAGCGCAGGGTCTAATTCACCCCTCCACTTT CASSAGSNSPLHF
13 . TRBJ1-5 TRBV7-8 . TGTGCCAGCAGCCGTACGTGGGGGGAGCCCCAGCATTTT CASSRTWGEPQHF
12 TRBD1 TRBJ2-7 TRBV28 . TGTGCCAGCTCCGGACACCGGGACAGGGTATACTTC CASSGHRDRVYF
15 . TRBJ1-2 TRBV2 . TGTGCCAGCAGTTACAGGGAGTTCGGTCCGTATGGCTACACCTTC CASSYREFGPYGYTF
13 . TRBJ2-3 TRBV10-3 few TGTGCCATCATGGGCGATAGCACAGATACGCAGTATTTT CAIMGDSTDTQYF
15 TRBD1 TRBJ1-2 TRBV6-5 once TGTGCCAGCAGTACCCGGCGGGACAGGAACTATGGCTACACCTTC CASSTRRDRNYGYTF
17 TRBD2 TRBJ2-3 TRBV10-3 . TGTGCCATCAGCGCCTTTGGTAGCGGGGTATCCACAGATACGCAGTATTTT CAISAFGSGVSTDTQYF
14 . TRBJ2-2 TRBV5-1 . TGCGCCAGCAAGCCTCAGGTGAACACCGGGGAGCTGTTTTTT CASKPQVNTGELFF
14 TRBD1 TRBJ1-2 TRBV19 few TGTGCCAGTATCCGGACAGGGGGATACTATGGCTACACCTTC CASIRTGGYYGYTF
12 . TRBJ1-3 TRBV7-9 . TGTGCCAGCAGCCCAGGCCGAAACACCATATATTTT CASSPGRNTIYF
11 . TRBJ2-7 TRBV28 . TGTGCCAGCAGTTTATCCACTAAAAGGTACTTC CASSLSTKRYF
15 . TRBJ2-3 TRBV7-6 . TGTGCCAGCAGCTTAAGGCTGGGAGGAACAGATACGCAGTATTTT CASSLRLGGTDTQYF
13 TRBD1 TRBJ1-5 TRBV12-3/TRBV12-4 . TGTGCCAGCAGTTCAGGGGGAGGACAGCCCCAGCATTTT CASSSGGGQPQHF
14 . TRBJ1-1 TRBV18 . TGTGCCAGCTCACTAGAAGTAGGGGGCACTGAAGCTTTCTTT CASSLEVGGTEAFF
14 TRBD1 TRBJ1-6 TRBV14 . TGTGCCAGCAGACGGGGGACAGCAAATTCACCCCTCCACTTT CASRRGTANSPLHF
12 . TRBJ2-5 TRBV24-1 . TGTGCCACCAGTGATGAGGGCGAGACCCAGTACTTC CATSDEGETQYF
15 . TRBJ1-1 TRBV27 . TGTGCCAGCAGTTTGGAACAGGGATTAAACACTGAAGCTTTCTTT CASSLEQGLNTEAFF
15 . TRBJ2-7 TRBV6-5 . TGTGCCAGCAGTTACTCGACTGATGTGTCCTACGAGCAGTACTTC CASSYSTDVSYEQYF
16 TRBD2 TRBJ2-5 TRBV6-1 . TGTGCCAGCAGTGAAGCGCCCCTAGCGGGGGGGGAGACCCAGTACTTC CASSEAPLAGGETQYF
15 . TRBJ1-2 TRBV6-5 . TGTGCCAGCAGCCAGCAACGGACAGAAACCTATGGCTACACCTTC CASSQQRTETYGYTF
18 TRBD1 TRBJ2-5 TRBV29-1 . TGCAGCGTTAGGGGGACAGGGGGAAGTATTAGGGGTGAAGAGACCCAGTACTTC CSVRGTGGSIRGEETQYF